This T cell receptor beta chain was captured in a study of shared clonotypes between healthy human individuals. Across the whole study: Plates per donor: three CD4 naive, three CD4 memory, two CD8 naive, one CD8 memory.

Concerning this clone: Its target is unknown.

In the authors' workflow: ImmunoSEQ output lacked quality scores and full-length reads, limiting matched filtering. The repertoire was sequenced with immunoSEQ multiplex PCR; TCRdb's copy has only in-frame clones and lacks some. The D gene and trimming were derived from the DNA, and the V and J assignments and clone size from that table. Of under 700,000 clones in the sample, 85% to 95% were seen once. Germline loops: CDR1 MNHEY, CDR2 SMNVEV (reference sequence). The CDR3 length is 16 residues. With 5 bases removed from V and 5 bases from J, the gap between germline ends came to 22 bases. Naive CD8 cells comprised CD45RO-negative, CCR7-positively selected cells, excluding terminally differentiated effector memory CD45RA+ cells. Overall study findings and caveats: In this cohort, only blood was sampled, and tissue repertoires likely differ. Sharing of clonotypes among donors was expected to vary with sequencing depth.

The sequence derives from a woman aged 30 to 39 in good health. What was sequenced was naive CD8+ T cells sorted from blood. The chain couples TRBV27 to TRBJ2-7; tentatively, D is TRBD2 (5 bases). CDR3 DNA sequence: TGTGCCAGCAGTCTTACCCGGGATCCGCTTCTCGACGAGCAGTACTTC. Translation gives CASSLTRDPLLDEQYF.